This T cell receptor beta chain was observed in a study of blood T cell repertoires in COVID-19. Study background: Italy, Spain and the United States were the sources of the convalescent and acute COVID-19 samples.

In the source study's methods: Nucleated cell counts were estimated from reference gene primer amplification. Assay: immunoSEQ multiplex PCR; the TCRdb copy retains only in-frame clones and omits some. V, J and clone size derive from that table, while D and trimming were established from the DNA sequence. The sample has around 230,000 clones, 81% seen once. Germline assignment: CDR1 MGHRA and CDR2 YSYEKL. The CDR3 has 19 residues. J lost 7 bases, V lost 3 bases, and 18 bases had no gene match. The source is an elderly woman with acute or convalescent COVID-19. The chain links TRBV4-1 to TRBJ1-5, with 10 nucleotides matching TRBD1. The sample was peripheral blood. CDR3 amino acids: CASSHRVGMGQGYLQPQHF. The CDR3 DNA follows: TGCGCCAGCAGCCACCGAGTTGGGATGGGACAGGGGTATTTGCAGCCCCAGCATTTT.